What follows are 23 T cell receptor beta chains derived from one specimen sequenced in a study of shared clonotypes between healthy human individuals. CD8 cells regarded as naive lacked CD45RO, were positively chosen for CCR7, and omitted terminally differentiated effector memory CD45RA+ cells. Using immunoSEQ multiplex PCR, the repertoire was profiled, and TCRdb retains in-frame clones only, with some absent. Here the sample spans around 2,000,000 clones, about 95% being singletons. The sequenced sample consisted of naive CD8+ T cells sorted from blood. The receptors come from a man younger than 30 in good health.

V gene TRBV14 combines with J gene TRBJ2-7; TRBD2 matches 7 bases. CDR3 length equals 15 residues. The V gene end was trimmed by 3 bases and the J gene end by 3 bases; junction bases not matched to a gene: 8. Germline values: CDR1 SGHDN, CDR2 FVKESK. The DNA for the CDR3 is TGTGCCAGCAGCCAGGGGAGGGACTGGAACTACGAGCAGTACTTC. Its translation is CASSQGRDWNYEQYF.

The rearrangement uses TRBV28 and TRBJ2-3, with a tentative D call TRBD2 (7 bases). Trimming stripped 2 bases from V and 2 bases from J, with 17 bases between. The CDR3 spans 17 residues. CDR1 and CDR2 from the germline V gene are MDHEN and SYDVKM. CDR3 residues: CASSLGGGGGYTDTQYF. The CDR3 DNA sequence: TGTGCCAGCAGTTTAGGCGGAGGGGGGGGATACACAGATACGCAGTATTTT.

The chain recombines TRBV28 with TRBJ1-5; D gene ambiguous. The germline CDR1 and CDR2 sequences are MDHEN and SYDVKM. With 6 bases removed from V and 1 base from J, the gap between germline ends came to 16 bases. The CDR3 totals 16 residues. The CDR3 sequence: CASSYPSGFSNQPQHF. For the CDR3, the DNA is TGTGCCAGCAGCTACCCCTCGGGGTTCAGCAATCAGCCCCAGCATTTT. Variable domain in full (rest from reference TRBV28 and TRBJ1-5): DVKVTQSSRYLVKRTGEKVFLECVQDMDHENMFWYRQDPGLGLRLIYFSYDVKMKEKGDIPEGYSVSREKKERFSLILESASTNQTSMYLCASSYPSGFSNQPQHFGDGTRLSIL.

The table lists this clone with a few counts. This chain connects TRBV19 to TRBJ1-4; D may be TRBD1 (5 bases). Germline CDR1 LNHDA, CDR2 SQIVND (reference sequence). Trimming stripped 3 bases from V and 0 bases from J, with 17 bases between. CDR3 length: 18 residues. In DNA form, the CDR3 reads TGTGCCAGTAGTATTCGCAGGGCGACAGATGCAACTAATGAAAAACTGTTTTTT. Its translation: CASSIRRATDATNEKLFF.

The chain joins TRBV5-5 to TRBJ2-1; no clear D. The ends were cut back, 3 bases at V and 0 bases at J, with 13 bases in the middle. The germline V gene encodes CDR1 SGHKS and CDR2 YYEKEE (reference sequence). The CDR3 contains 16 residues. The CDR3 coding sequence is TGTGCCAGCAGCTACCCGGCCGTGAGCTCCTACAATGAGCAGTTCTTC. It translates to CASSYPAVSSYNEQFF.

The chain recombines TRBV7-8 with TRBJ2-7; 7 bases align to TRBD2. The germline gives CDR1 SGHVS, CDR2 FQNEAQ. With V trimmed by 1 base and J by 5 bases, 8 bases remained unmatched. The CDR3 is 15 residues long. The CDR3 region is CASSLVSGMSHEQYF. The CDR3 bases are TGTGCCAGCAGCTTAGTGAGCGGGATGTCCCACGAGCAGTACTTC.

As for this clone: An end of the junction differs from the germline gene, which may be a read error. The genes are TRBV19 and TRBJ1-1; TRBD1 matches at 8 bases. The V gene's germline CDR1 is LNHDA and CDR2 SQIVND (reference sequence). The CDR3 covers 14 residues. CDR3: CASIPDRVNTEAFF. The CDR3 DNA follows: TGTGCCAGTATCCCGGACAGGGTGAATACTGAAGCTTTCTTT.

CDR3 residues: CSVEDRRYEQYF. CDR3 DNA: TGCAGCGTTGAGGACAGGCGATACGAGCAGTACTTC. The rearrangement links TRBV29-1 to TRBJ2-7, with 7 bases matching TRBD1. The CDR3 covers 12 residues. The germline V gene encodes CDR1 SQVTM and CDR2 ANQGSEA. V lost 3 bases, J lost 4 bases, and 3 bases stayed unmatched.

The chain links TRBV6-6 to TRBJ2-7, with TRBD2 identical over 8 bases. This CDR3 region has 15 residues. V shed 7 bases and J 1 base; nucleotides not matched to a gene: 9. In germline, CDR1 is MNHNY, CDR2 SVGAGI (reference sequence). CDR3 DNA sequence: TGTGCCAGCACCGACGGGGGGGCGCAGTCCTACGAGCAGTACTTC. It specifies CASTDGGAQSYEQYF.

The chain has TRBV28 and TRBJ1-2; perhaps TRBD1 as D (5 bases). The V end was cut by 7 bases, the J end by 3 bases, with 18 bases between. The CDR3 is 15 amino acids. CDR1 and CDR2 (germline): MDHEN, SYDVKM. As DNA, the CDR3 is TGTGCCAGCACATCAGTGGGGGAGAAGGACTATGGCTACACCTTC. Protein product: CASTSVGEKDYGYTF.

The gene calls are TRBV9 and TRBJ2-7, with 9 positions matching TRBD2. Germline trimming cut 6 bases from V and 5 bases from J; bases unmatched to any gene: 9. This CDR3 is 14 amino acids long. Germline V gene sequence: CDR1 SGDLS, CDR2 YYNGEE. The CDR3: CASNLAGDLDEQYF. CDR3 bases: TGTGCCAGCAACTTAGCGGGAGATCTTGACGAGCAGTACTTC. Full variable domain (missing parts from reference TRBV9 and TRBJ2-7): DSGVTQTPKHLITATGQRVTLRCSPRSGDLSVYWYQQSLDQGLQFLIQYYNGEERAKGNILERFSAQQFPDLHSELNLSSLELGDSALYFCASNLAGDLDEQYFGPGTRLTVT.

This chain joins TRBV10-2 and TRBJ2-1; 7 bases map to TRBD2. Germline CDR1 WSHSY, CDR2 SAAADI. With V trimmed by 0 bases and J by 2 bases, 7 bases remained unmatched. The CDR3 totals 17 residues. The CDR3 DNA sequence: TGCGCCAGCAGTGAGTCGGGCCTAGCGGAACCCTACAATGAGCAGTTCTTC. Translated, it gives CASSESGLAEPYNEQFF.

This clone occurred once. The chain joins TRBV6-5 to TRBJ2-3; D is perhaps TRBD2 (6 bases). Trimming cost V 2 bases and J 5 bases, with 11 bases left between them. This CDR3 is built from 14 residues. Germline CDR1 MNHEY, CDR2 SVGAGI. CDR3 nucleotide sequence: TGTGCCAGCAGTTACCAGGGACTCGGAGATACGCAGTATTTT. Amino acids: CASSYQGLGDTQYF.

The rearrangement uses TRBV6-5 and TRBJ1-1; D is undetermined. The germline V and J ends were trimmed by 1 base and 6 bases, with 9 bases remaining between them. CDR1 is MNHEY, CDR2 SVGAGI, per germline. The CDR3 has 13 amino acids. The CDR3 DNA reads TGTGCCAGCAGTTACTTTTCCGAAGCTGAAGCTTTCTTT. This translates into CASSYFSEAEAFF.

This chain connects TRBV13 to TRBJ2-7; 9 bases line up with TRBD2. The CDR3 is 15 residues long. Germline CDR1 PRHDT, CDR2 FYEKMQ (reference sequence). J was trimmed by 3 bases and V by 0 bases; bases with no gene match: 3. CDR3 in DNA: TGTGCCAGCAGCTTAGGGACTAGCGGCGGCTACGAGCAGTACTTC. It encodes CASSLGTSGGYEQYF.

V and J are TRBV13 and TRBJ2-7; D ambiguous. Germline V gene lookup returns CDR1 PRHDT and CDR2 FYEKMQ (reference sequence). The CDR3 extends over 14 amino acids. V lost 0 bases to trimming and J lost 6 bases, with 12 bases between them. The CDR3 reads CASSLGGKMAEQYF. DNA for the CDR3: TGTGCCAGCAGCTTAGGGGGGAAGATGGCCGAGCAGTACTTC.

The V gene is TRBV27, the J gene TRBJ2-2; TRBD2 might be the D (6 bases). From germline, CDR1 is MNHEY and CDR2 SMNVEV (reference sequence). V was cut by 2 bases and J by 7 bases, with 14 bases left in between. The length of the CDR3 is 15 residues. Written as DNA, the CDR3 is TGTGCCAGCAGTTTAGTTCTGGGAGGCAGCGGGGAGCTGTTTTTT. Translating gives CASSLVLGGSGELFF.

This chain uses TRBV2 with TRBJ2-1; D ambiguous. Germline V gene data show CDR1 as SNHLY and CDR2 as FYNNEI. V was cut by 6 bases and J by 9 bases, with 15 bases left in between. The CDR3 length is 13 residues. DNA of the CDR3: TGTGCCAGCAGACCCTACCAGGAAGGTGAGCAGTTCTTC. It is translated as CASRPYQEGEQFF.

J is TRBJ1-5 and V is TRBV27, with a weak D call TRBD1 (5 bases). CDR1 and CDR2 (germline): MNHEY, SMNVEV (reference sequence). V was clipped by 4 bases and J by 6 bases, with 13 bases between them. The CDR3 extends over 14 amino acids. The CDR3 loop reads CASSWAGEGQPQHF. DNA of the CDR3: TGTGCCAGCAGTTGGGCGGGGGAAGGTCAGCCCCAGCATTTT.

The chain uses TRBV7-9 and TRBJ2-5, with 9 nucleotides matching TRBD1. Looked up from germline, CDR1 is SEHNR and CDR2 is FQNEAQ (reference sequence). The CDR3 is 15 amino acids. With 5 bases clipped from V and 5 bases from J, the junction kept 9 bases outside the gene matches. The CDR3 sequence: CASSRRQGVMETQYF. The CDR3 DNA reads as TGTGCCAGCAGCAGGCGACAGGGGGTTATGGAGACCCAGTACTTC.

This chain joins TRBV27 and TRBJ2-1; D ambiguous. Deletions cut 7 bases from V and 5 bases from J, with 15 bases between. Germline V gene sequence: CDR1 MNHEY, CDR2 SMNVEV (reference sequence). The CDR3 totals 14 residues. In DNA form, the CDR3 reads TGTGCCAGCACGGCCGTCCCTAAAGACAATGAGCAGTTCTTC. Protein: CASTAVPKDNEQFF.

This chain links TRBV6-1 with TRBJ1-4; 7 bases align to TRBD1. The germline gives CDR1 MNHNS, CDR2 SASEGT. Losses at the gene ends were 10 bases for V and 4 bases for J; bases not matched to a gene: 9. This CDR3 spans 14 amino acids. This CDR3 is CAISLQGINEKLFF. In DNA form, the CDR3 reads TGTGCCATTAGTTTACAGGGGATTAATGAAAAACTGTTTTTT.

CDR3 nucleotides: TGTGCCTGGAGTGGGGGGACAGGCAATCAGCCCCAGCATTTT. It encodes CAWSGGTGNQPQHF. The chain carries TRBV30 and TRBJ1-5, with TRBD1 identical over 7 bases. Trimming removed 1 base from V and 2 bases from J; junction bases left unmatched: 2. Germline V gives CDR1 GTSNPN, CDR2 SVGIG (reference sequence). CDR3 size: 14 residues.